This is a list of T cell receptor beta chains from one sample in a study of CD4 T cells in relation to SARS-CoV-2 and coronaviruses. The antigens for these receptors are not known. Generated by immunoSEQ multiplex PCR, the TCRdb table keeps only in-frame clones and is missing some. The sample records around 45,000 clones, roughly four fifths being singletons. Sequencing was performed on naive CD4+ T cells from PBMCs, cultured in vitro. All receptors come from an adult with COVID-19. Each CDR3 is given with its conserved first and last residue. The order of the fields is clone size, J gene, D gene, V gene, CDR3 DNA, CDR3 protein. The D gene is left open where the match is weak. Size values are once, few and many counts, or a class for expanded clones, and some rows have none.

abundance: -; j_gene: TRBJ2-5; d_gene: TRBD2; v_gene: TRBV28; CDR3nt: TGTGCCACAACCTTCGGGAGGGTCGGGACCCAGTACTTC; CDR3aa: CATTFGRVGTQYF
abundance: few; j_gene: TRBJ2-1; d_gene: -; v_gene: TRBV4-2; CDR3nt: TGTGCCAGCAGCGCGGGGAGGTCTAGCGCGGGTAATGAGCAGTTCTTC; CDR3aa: CASSAGRSSAGNEQFF
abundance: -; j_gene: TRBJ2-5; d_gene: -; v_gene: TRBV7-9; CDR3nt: TGTGCCAGCAGCGCCGCTCCCAACCAAGAGACCCAGTACTTC; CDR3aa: CASSAAPNQETQYF
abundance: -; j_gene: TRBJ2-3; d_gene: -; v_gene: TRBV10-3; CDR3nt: TGTGCCATCAGTGAGAACCTCTCCCCCTGGTCTAGCACAGATACGCAGTATTTT; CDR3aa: CAISENLSPWSSTDTQYF
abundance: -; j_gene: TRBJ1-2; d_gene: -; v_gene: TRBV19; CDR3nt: TGTGCCAGTAGAACCGGGTCCTTCGGCTACACCTTC; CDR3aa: CASRTGSFGYTF
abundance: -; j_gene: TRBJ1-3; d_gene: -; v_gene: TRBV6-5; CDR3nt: TGTGCCAGCAACCCACAGGACTCTGGAAACACCATATATTTT; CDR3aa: CASNPQDSGNTIYF
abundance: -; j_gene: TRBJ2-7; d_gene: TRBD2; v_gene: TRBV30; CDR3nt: TGTGCCTGGAGTTCGGGACAGCCGGGACTAGCGGGGCTGCTTGAGCAGTACTTC; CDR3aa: CAWSSGQPGLAGLLEQYF
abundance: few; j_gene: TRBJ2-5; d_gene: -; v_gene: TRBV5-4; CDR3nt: TGTGCCAGCAGCTTGGGGCTGGGGGAGACCCAGTACTTC; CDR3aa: CASSLGLGETQYF
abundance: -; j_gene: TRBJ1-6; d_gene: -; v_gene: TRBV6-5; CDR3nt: TGTGCCAGCCGAGAGAAGGTTCCCGAGATTTCACCCCTCCACTTT; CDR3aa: CASREKVPEISPLHF
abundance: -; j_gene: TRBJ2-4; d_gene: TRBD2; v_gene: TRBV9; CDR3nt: TGTGCCAGCAGCGTAGCGGTTGCGGGAGCCAACATTCAGTACTTC; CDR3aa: CASSVAVAGANIQYF
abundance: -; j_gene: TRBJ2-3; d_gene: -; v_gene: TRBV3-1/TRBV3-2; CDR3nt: TGTGCCAGCAGCCAAAACACAGATACGCAGTATTTT; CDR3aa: CASSQNTDTQYF